This T cell receptor beta chain was observed in a study of blood T cell repertoires in COVID-19. This clone was observed once. Repertoires were generated with immunoSEQ multiplex PCR, while TCRdb's copy carries only in-frame clones and drops some. The sample yields some 250,000 clones, around 85% seen once. Germline V gene lookup returns CDR1 MDHEN and CDR2 SYDVKM. The length of the CDR3 is 16 residues. The germline V and J ends were trimmed by 5 bases and 4 bases, with 18 bases remaining between them. The sample comprised PBMCs or T cells enriched from blood (not recorded which). This sequence originates from a woman aged 45-65 years who had recovered from COVID-19. V usage is TRBV28 and J usage is TRBJ1-5; D is uncertain. The CDR3 bases are TGTGCCAGCAGTCCCCGGAGGGTTTCCCTTAATCAGCCCCAGCATTTT. Translation gives CASSPRRVSLNQPQHF.